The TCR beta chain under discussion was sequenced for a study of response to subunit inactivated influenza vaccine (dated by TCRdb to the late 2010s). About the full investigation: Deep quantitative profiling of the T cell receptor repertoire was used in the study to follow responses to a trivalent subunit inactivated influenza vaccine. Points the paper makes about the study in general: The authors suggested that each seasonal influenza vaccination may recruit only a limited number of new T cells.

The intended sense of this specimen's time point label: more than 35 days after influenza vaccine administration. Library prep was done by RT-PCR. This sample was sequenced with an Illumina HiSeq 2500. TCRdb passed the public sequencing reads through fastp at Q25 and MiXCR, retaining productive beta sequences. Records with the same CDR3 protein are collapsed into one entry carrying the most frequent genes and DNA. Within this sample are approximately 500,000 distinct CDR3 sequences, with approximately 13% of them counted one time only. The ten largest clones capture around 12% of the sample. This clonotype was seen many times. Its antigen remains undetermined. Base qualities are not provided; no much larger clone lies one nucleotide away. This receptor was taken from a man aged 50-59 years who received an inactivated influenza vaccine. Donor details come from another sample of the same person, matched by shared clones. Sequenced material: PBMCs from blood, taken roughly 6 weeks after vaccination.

CDR3 region: CASSSGTVYEQYF. Here is the DNA: TGCGCCAGCAGCTCCGGGACGGTCTACGAGCAGTACTTC. The sequence is built from TRBV10-2 and TRBJ2-7; the D call is tentative, TRBD1 or TRBD2, as each matches 5 bases. At the junction V is shortened by 6 bases and J by 3 bases, with 12 bases in between. For CDR1 and CDR2, the germline V gene lists WSHSY and SAAADI. CDR3 length: 13 amino acids, cysteine to phenylalanine. Left in the record is the CDR3 DNA by itself, 39 bases read in frame from the first base.